This TCR beta chain originates from a study of T cell responses to AZD1222 COVID-19 vaccine. Only in-frame clones appear in the TCRdb table, and some are missing; sequencing was by immunoSEQ multiplex PCR. There are 85,000 or so clones in the sample; 90% to 95% occur only once, and more than 9% lies in the top ten. Germline V CDR1 and CDR2: KGHSH, LQKENI. The germline V and J ends were trimmed by 0 bases and 2 bases, with 11 bases remaining between them. This CDR3 is built from 15 residues. Study results and caveats: The study found vaccine-associated CD4 TCRs spanning spike, dominant at 160-218 and 743-854. Close to half of spike-specific TCRs reportedly recognize unmutated variant regions. Females outnumbered males among donors, who were mostly white British; clonal diversity was possibly underestimated.

In regard to this clone: Its antigen is currently unknown.

The rearrangement uses TRBV18 and TRBJ2-7, with D perhaps given as TRBD1 or TRBD2 (7 bases each). The source was peripheral blood, collected 28 days after the second AZD1222 dose. This clonotype was sampled from an adult who received the AZD1222 COVID-19 vaccine. The CDR3 sequence is CASSPPPGGAYEQYF. CDR3 bases: TGTGCCAGCTCACCACCTCCAGGGGGGGCCTACGAGCAGTACTTC.